The 6 T cell receptor beta chains listed next were all sequenced from one sample in a study of cytomegalovirus exposure and HLA in healthy donors. The PCR contained 60 Vbeta and 13 Jbeta primers. Profiling relied on immunoSEQ multiplex PCR, and the TCRdb table lists in-frame clones only, not all of them. The sample carries about 150,000 clones, more than 65% recorded once. The material sequenced was PBMCs. Receptors originate from a man aged 50 to 59 in good health and CMV-seropositive.

The gene calls are TRBV11-2 and TRBJ1-3, with D maybe TRBD1 (6 bases). Germline CDR1 and CDR2: SGHAT and FQNNGV. Trimming left V 2 bases short and J 3 bases short, with 17 bases between. The CDR3 extends over 17 amino acids. The chain's CDR3 is CASSLSVPGGNGNTIYF. CDR3 DNA sequence: TGTGCCAGCAGCTTAAGCGTGCCGGGGGGCAATGGAAACACCATATATTTT. Supplemented by reference TRBV11-2 and TRBJ1-3, the full variable domain reads EAGVAQSPRYKIIEKRQSVAFWCNPISGHATLYWYQQILGQGPKLLIQFQNNGVVDDSQLPKDRFSAERLKGVDSTLKIQPAKLEDSAVYLCASSLSVPGGNGNTIYFGEGSWLTVV.

The rearrangement joins TRBV5-1 to TRBJ2-1; 12 bases match TRBD1. J was trimmed by 7 bases and V by 4 bases; bases with no gene match: 6. The CDR3 covers 15 residues. Germline V gives CDR1 SGHRS, CDR2 YFSETQ. The CDR3 region is CASSLGTGGRNEQFF. DNA for the CDR3: TGCGCCAGCAGCCTCGGGACAGGGGGCCGGAATGAGCAGTTCTTC.

The chain employs TRBV29-1 and TRBJ2-5; 7 bases line up with TRBD1. The CDR3 contains 14 residues. Germline CDR1 and CDR2: SQVTM and ANQGSEA. V lost 6 bases, J lost 7 bases, and 14 bases stayed unmatched. The CDR3 DNA reads TGCAGCGTCCTAAGGGACAGCTCCTCCGGGACCCAGTACTTC. Residues: CSVLRDSSSGTQYF.

The chain carries TRBV20-1 and TRBJ1-1; the D gene is possibly TRBD1 (6 bases). The CDR3 loop spans 10 amino acids. Trimming cost V 3 bases and J 7 bases, with 6 bases left between them. From germline, CDR1 is DFQATT and CDR2 SNEGSKA (reference sequence). CDR3 in DNA: TGCAGTGCTAGGGACAGTGAAGCTTTCTTT. Translated: CSARDSEAFF.

The chain joins TRBV18 to TRBJ1-2, with no clear D. Trimming took off 0 bases at V and 6 bases at J, with 5 bases between the two ends. From germline, CDR1 is KGHSH and CDR2 LQKENI. The CDR3 length is 12 residues. The CDR3 region has the DNA TGTGCCAGCTCACCACCTCATCATGGCTACACCTTC. Translation: CASSPPHHGYTF.

The rearrangement links TRBV28 to TRBJ1-3; D may be TRBD1 (6 bases). CDR3 length: 15 residues. V was trimmed by 7 bases and J by 0 bases, leaving 13 bases between them. Per the germline V gene, CDR1 is MDHEN and CDR2 is SYDVKM. The CDR3 sequence is CASKEQGRSGNTIYF. Written as DNA, the CDR3 is TGTGCCAGCAAGGAACAGGGACGCTCTGGAAACACCATATATTTT.